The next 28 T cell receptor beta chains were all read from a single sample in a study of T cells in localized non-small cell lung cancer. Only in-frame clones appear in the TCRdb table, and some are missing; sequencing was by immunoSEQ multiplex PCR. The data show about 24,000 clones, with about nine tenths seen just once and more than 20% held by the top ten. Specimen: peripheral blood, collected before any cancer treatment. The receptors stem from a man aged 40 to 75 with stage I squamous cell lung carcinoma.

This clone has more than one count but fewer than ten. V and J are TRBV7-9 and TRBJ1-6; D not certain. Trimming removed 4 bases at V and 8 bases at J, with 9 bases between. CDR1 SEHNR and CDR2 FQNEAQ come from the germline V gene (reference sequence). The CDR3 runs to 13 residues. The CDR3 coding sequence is TGTGCCAGCAGCTCCCCTGGTTATTCACCCCTCCACTTT. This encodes CASSSPGYSPLHF.

The chain's CDR3 is CAWSGGYNTIYF. The DNA of the CDR3 is TGTGCCTGGAGTGGAGGTTATAACACCATATATTTT. The chain links TRBV30 to TRBJ1-3, with D unresolved. Trimming left V 1 base short and J 7 bases short, with 8 bases between. CDR1 and CDR2 (germline): GTSNPN, SVGIG (reference sequence). This CDR3 spans 12 amino acids. The complete variable domain, with remaining parts taken from reference TRBV30 and TRBJ1-3, reads SQTIHQWPATLVQPVGSPLSLECTVEGTSNPNLYWYRQAAGRGLQLLFYSVGIGQISSEVPQNLSASRPQDRQFILSSKKLLLSDSGFYLCAWSGGYNTIYFGEGSWLTVV.

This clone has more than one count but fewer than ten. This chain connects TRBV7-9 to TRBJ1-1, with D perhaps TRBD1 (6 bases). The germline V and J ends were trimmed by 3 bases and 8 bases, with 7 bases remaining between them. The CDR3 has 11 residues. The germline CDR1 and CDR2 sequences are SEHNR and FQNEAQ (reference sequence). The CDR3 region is CASSFTGEAFF. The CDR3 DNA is TGTGCCAGCAGCTTCACAGGGGAAGCTTTCTTT.

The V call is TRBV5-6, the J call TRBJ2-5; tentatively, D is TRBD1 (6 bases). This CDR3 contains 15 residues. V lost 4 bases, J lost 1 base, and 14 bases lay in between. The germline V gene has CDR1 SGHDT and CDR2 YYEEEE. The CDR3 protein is CASSRASGAQETQYF. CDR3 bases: TGTGCCAGCAGCCGGGCCTCAGGGGCCCAAGAGACCCAGTACTTC.

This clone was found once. CDR3 nucleotides: TGTGCCAGCAGCGCTGAACCGGGACAGGGGCCCGATGAGCAGTTCTTC. This sequence encodes CASSAEPGQGPDEQFF. J is TRBJ2-1 and V is TRBV7-9, with 10 bases lining up with TRBD1. V trimming: 5 bases; J trimming: 8 bases; junction bases outside the gene matches: 12. CDR3 length: 16 amino acids. Germline CDR1 and CDR2: SEHNR and FQNEAQ (reference sequence).

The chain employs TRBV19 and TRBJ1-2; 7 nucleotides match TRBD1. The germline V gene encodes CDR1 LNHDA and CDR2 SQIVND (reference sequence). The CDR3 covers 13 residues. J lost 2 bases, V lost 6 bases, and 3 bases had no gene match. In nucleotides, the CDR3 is TGTGCCAGTAGCCTGGGACAGAACTATGGCTACACCTTC. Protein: CASSLGQNYGYTF.

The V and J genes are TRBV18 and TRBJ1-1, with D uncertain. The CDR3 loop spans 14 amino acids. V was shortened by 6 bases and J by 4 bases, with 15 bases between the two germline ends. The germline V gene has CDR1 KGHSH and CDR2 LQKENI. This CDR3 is CASSISEGPTEAFF. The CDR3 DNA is TGTGCCAGCTCTATTTCTGAAGGCCCCACTGAAGCTTTCTTT.

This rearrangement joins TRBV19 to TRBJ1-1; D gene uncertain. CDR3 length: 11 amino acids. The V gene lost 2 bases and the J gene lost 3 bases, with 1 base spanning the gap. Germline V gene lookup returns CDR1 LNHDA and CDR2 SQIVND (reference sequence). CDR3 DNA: TGTGCCAGTAGTATATACACTGAAGCTTTCTTT. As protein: CASSIYTEAFF.

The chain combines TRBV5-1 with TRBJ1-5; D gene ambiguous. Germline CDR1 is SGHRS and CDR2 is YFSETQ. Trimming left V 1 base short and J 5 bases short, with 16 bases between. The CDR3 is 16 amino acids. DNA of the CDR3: TGCGCCAGCAGCTTGTATGAGGGTACCCCAGATCAGCCCCAGCATTTT. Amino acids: CASSLYEGTPDQPQHF.

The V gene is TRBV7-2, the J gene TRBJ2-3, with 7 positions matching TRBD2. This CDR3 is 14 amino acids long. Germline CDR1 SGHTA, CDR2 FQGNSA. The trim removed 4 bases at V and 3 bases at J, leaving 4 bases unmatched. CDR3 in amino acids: CASSSGGGTDTQYF. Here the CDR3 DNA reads TGTGCCAGCAGCTCCGGCGGGGGTACAGATACGCAGTATTTT.

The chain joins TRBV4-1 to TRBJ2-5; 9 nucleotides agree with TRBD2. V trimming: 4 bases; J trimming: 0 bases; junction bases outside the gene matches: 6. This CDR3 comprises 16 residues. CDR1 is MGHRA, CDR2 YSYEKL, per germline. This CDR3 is CASSPPGLAHQETQYF. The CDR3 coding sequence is TGCGCCAGCAGCCCACCGGGACTAGCACACCAAGAGACCCAGTACTTC.

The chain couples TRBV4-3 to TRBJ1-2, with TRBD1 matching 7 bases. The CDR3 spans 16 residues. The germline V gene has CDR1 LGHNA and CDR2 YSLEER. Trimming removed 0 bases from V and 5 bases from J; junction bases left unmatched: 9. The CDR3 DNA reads TGCGCCAGCAGCCAAGAGCAAGCGACAGGGTTTTATGGCTACACCTTC. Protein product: CASSQEQATGFYGYTF.

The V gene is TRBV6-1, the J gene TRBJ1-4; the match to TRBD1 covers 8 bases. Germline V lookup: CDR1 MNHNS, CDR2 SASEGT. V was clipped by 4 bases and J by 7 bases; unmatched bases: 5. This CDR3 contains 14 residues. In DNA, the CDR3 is TGTGCCAGCAGTGGAGGACAGGGACGTGAAAAACTGTTTTTT. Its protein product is CASSGGQGREKLFF.

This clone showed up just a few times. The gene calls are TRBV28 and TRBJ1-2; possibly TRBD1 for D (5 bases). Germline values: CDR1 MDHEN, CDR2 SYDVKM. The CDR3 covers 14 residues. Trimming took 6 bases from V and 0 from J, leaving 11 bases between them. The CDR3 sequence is CASSLRGPNYGYTF. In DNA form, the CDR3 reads TGTGCCAGCAGCCTCCGGGGACCTAACTATGGCTACACCTTC.

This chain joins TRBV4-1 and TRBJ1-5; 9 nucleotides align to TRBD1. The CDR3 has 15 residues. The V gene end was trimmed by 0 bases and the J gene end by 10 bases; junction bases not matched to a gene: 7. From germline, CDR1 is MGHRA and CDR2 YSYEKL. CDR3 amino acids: CASSQDPGQGSPQHF. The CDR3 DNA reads TGCGCCAGCAGCCAAGATCCCGGACAGGGGAGCCCCCAGCATTTT.

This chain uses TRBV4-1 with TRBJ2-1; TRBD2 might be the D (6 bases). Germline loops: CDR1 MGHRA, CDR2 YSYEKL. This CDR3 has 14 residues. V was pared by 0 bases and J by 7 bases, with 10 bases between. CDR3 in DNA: TGCGCCAGCAGCCAAGATAGTCGGGGGAATGAGCAGTTCTTC. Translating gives CASSQDSRGNEQFF.

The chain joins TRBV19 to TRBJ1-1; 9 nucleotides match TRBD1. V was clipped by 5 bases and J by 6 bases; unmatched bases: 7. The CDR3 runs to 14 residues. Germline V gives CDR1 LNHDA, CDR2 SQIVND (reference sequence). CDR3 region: CASSGRQGEAEAFF. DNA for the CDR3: TGTGCCAGTAGTGGAAGACAGGGGGAAGCTGAAGCTTTCTTT.

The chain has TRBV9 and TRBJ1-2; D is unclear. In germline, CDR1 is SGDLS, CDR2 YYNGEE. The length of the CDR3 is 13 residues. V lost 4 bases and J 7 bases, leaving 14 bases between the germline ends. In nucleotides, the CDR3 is TGTGCCAGCAGCTCCCTCCACTTCGGTGGCTACACCTTC. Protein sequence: CASSSLHFGGYTF.

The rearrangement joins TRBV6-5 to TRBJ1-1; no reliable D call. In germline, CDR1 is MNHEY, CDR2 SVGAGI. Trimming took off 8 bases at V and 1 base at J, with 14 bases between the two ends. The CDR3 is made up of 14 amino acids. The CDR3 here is CASGPPGSNTEAFF. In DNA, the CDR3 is TGTGCCAGCGGCCCCCCGGGATCGAACACTGAAGCTTTCTTT.

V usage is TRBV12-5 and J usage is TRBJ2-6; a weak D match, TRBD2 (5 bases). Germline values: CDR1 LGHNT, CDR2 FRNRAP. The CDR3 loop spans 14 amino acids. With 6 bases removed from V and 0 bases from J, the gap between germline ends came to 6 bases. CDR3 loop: CASGRGSGANVLTF. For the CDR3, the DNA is TGTGCTAGTGGCCGGGGCTCTGGGGCCAACGTCCTGACTTTC.

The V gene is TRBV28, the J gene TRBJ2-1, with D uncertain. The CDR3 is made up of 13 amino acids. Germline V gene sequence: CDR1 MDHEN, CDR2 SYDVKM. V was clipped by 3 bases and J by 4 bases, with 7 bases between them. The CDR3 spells CASSLIPYNEQFF. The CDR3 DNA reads TGTGCCAGCAGTTTGATACCTTACAATGAGCAGTTCTTC.

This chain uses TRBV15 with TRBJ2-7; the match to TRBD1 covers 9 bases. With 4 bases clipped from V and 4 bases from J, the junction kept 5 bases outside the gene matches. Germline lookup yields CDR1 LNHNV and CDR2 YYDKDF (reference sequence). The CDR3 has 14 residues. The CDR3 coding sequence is TGTGCCACCAGCACCGGGACAGGGAGTTACGAGCAGTACTTC. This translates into CATSTGTGSYEQYF. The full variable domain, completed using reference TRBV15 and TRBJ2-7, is DAMVIQNPRYQVTQFGKPVTLSCSQTLNHNVMYWYQQKSSQAPKLLFHYYDKDFNNEADTPDNFQSRRPNTSFCFLDIRSPGLGDTAMYLCATSTGTGSYEQYFGPGTRLTVT.

This CDR3 reads CASNPFEGGNTIYF. The CDR3 bases are TGTGCCAGCAATCCGTTTGAGGGTGGAAACACCATATATTTT. The chain uses TRBV2 and TRBJ1-3; D not resolved. CDR1 is SNHLY and CDR2 is FYNNEI in the germline V gene. This CDR3 is 14 amino acids long. V was shortened by 7 bases and J by 3 bases, with 13 bases between the two germline ends.

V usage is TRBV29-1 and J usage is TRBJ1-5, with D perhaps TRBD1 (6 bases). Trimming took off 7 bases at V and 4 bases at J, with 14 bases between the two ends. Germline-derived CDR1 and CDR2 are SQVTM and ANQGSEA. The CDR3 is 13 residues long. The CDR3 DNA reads TGCAGCGCCCAGGACAGCTTTAATCAGCCCCAGCATTTT. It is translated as CSAQDSFNQPQHF.

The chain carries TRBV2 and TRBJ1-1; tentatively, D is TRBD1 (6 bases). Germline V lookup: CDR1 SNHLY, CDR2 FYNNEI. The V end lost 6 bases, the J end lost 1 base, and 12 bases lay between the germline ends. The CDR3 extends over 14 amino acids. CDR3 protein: CASSQGHPNTEAFF. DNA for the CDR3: TGTGCCAGCAGCCAGGGACACCCGAACACTGAAGCTTTCTTT.

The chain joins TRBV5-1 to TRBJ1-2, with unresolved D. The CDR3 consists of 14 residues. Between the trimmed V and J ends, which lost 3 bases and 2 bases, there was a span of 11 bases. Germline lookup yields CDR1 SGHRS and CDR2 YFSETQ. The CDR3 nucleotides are TGCGCCAGCAGCTGGGCACTAGACAACTATGGCTACACCTTC. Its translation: CASSWALDNYGYTF. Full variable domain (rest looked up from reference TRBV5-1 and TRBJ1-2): KAGVTQTPRYLIKTRGQQVTLSCSPISGHRSVSWYQQTPGQGLQFLFEYFSETQRNKGNFPGRFSGRQFSNSRSEMNVSTLELGDSALYLCASSWALDNYGYTFGSGTRLTVV.

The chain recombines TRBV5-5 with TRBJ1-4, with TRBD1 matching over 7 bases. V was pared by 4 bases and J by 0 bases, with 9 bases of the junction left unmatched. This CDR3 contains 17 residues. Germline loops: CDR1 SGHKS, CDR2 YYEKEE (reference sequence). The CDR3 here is CASSGRDSLATNEKLFF. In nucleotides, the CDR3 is TGTGCCAGCAGCGGGAGGGACAGTCTTGCAACTAATGAAAAACTGTTTTTT.

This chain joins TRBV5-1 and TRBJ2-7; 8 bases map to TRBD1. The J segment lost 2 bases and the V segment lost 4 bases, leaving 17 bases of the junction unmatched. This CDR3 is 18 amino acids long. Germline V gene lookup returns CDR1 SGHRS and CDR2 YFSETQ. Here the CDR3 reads CASSLERTGPKYTYEQYF. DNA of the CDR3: TGCGCCAGCAGCCTAGAAAGGACAGGGCCAAAATATACCTACGAGCAGTACTTC.